This T cell receptor (beta chain) was documented in a study of cytomegalovirus exposure and HLA in healthy donors. The CDR3 has 13 amino acids. PCR was performed using 60 Vbeta and 13 Jbeta primers. Data came from immunoSEQ multiplex PCR; TCRdb stores just in-frame clones and leaves some out. The data contain around 130,000 clones, 80% to 90% of them seen just once; the ten biggest clones take up less than 2%. The clonotype was recovered from a man in his forties or fifties in good health and CMV-seronegative. The sequenced material came from PBMCs. The V call is TRBV21-1, the J call TRBJ2-5; TRBD2, the D gene given by the table, was not confirmed from the DNA. The end of the DNA fits TRBJ2-7 better, so the J call may be wrong. TRBV21-1 has pseudogene status. The CDR3 loop is CASSWDSTYEQYF. The CDR3 region has the DNA TGTGCCAGCAGCTGGGACTCAACATACGAGCAGTACTTC.